The 18 T cell receptor beta chains below all came from one sample that was sequenced in a study of technical replicates of blood from several donors. Method: immunoSEQ multiplex PCR; TCRdb's copy keeps in-frame clones and lacks some. The sample shows around 90,000 clones, just under 95% of them seen only once. The sample comprised T cells isolated from PBMCs. The receptors were sampled from a human donor in good health.

The chain recombines TRBV6-6 with TRBJ2-1; D gene unclear. Germline V gene data show CDR1 as MNHNY and CDR2 as SVGAGI (reference sequence). There are 15 residues in the CDR3. V lost 2 bases and J lost 6, with 14 bases in between. The chain's CDR3 is CASSYQSGPLNEQFF. The CDR3 nucleotides are TGTGCCAGCAGTTACCAATCCGGTCCCCTCAATGAGCAGTTCTTC.

The chain has TRBV21-1 and TRBJ2-7; no DNA check was done on the table's D call, TRBD2. TRBV21-1 counts as a pseudogene. The CDR3 sequence is 15 residues long. The CDR3 region is CASSSGTSGAYEQYF. Written as DNA, the CDR3 is TGTGCCAGCAGCAGTGGGACTAGCGGAGCCTACGAGCAGTACTTC.

The chain combines TRBV5-1 with TRBJ1-1, with D hard to call. CDR3 length equals 13 residues. Germline CDR1 reads SGHRS; CDR2 reads YFSETQ. Trimming stripped 0 bases from V and 5 bases from J, with 8 bases between. CDR3 sequence reads: CASSLASLTEAFF. The CDR3 DNA follows: TGCGCCAGCAGCTTGGCCTCGTTAACTGAAGCTTTCTTT. Variable domain in full (rest from reference TRBV5-1 and TRBJ1-1): KAGVTQTPRYLIKTRGQQVTLSCSPISGHRSVSWYQQTPGQGLQFLFEYFSETQRNKGNFPGRFSGRQFSNSRSEMNVSTLELGDSALYLCASSLASLTEAFFGQGTRLTVV.

This clone appeared a few times. The chain has TRBV6-5 and TRBJ1-1; D not resolved. V dropped 10 bases and J dropped 4 bases, with 10 bases sitting between them. CDR3 length: 11 residues. CDR1 and CDR2 (germline): MNHEY, SVGAGI. The CDR3 region is CATAVSTEAFF. CDR3 coding DNA: TGTGCCACCGCAGTCAGCACTGAAGCTTTCTTT.

V usage is TRBV5-4 and J usage is TRBJ2-7, with D perhaps matching TRBD2 (6 bases). CDR1 and CDR2 from the germline V gene are SGHNT and YYREEE (reference sequence). This CDR3 comprises 14 residues. The V end lost 4 bases, the J end lost 3 bases, and 14 bases lay between the germline ends. CDR3 amino acids: CASSRAGSLYEQYF. The CDR3 DNA reads as TGTGCCAGCAGCCGGGCGGGGAGCCTCTACGAGCAGTACTTC.

This clone came up once. This sequence joins TRBV30 and TRBJ1-4; TRBD1 agrees at 9 bases. V gave up 2 bases and J gave up 10 bases; unmatched junction bases: 8. The CDR3 consists of 14 residues. CDR1 is GTSNPN, CDR2 SVGIG, per germline (reference sequence). CDR3: CAWSLGQGTSKLFF. CDR3 in DNA: TGTGCCTGGAGTCTAGGACAGGGGACTTCAAAACTGTTTTTT.

The CDR3 DNA sequence: TGTGCCAGCAGCTCCAGGGGGTCAGACACTGAAGCTTTCTTT. Its protein is CASSSRGSDTEAFF. This sequence joins TRBV7-9 and TRBJ1-1; 7 positions match TRBD1. The CDR3 runs to 14 residues. Looked up from germline, CDR1 is SEHNR and CDR2 is FQNEAQ (reference sequence). V dropped 4 bases and J dropped 3; count of bases not matched to a gene: 5. Based on the CDR3 plus reference TRBV7-9 and TRBJ1-1, the full variable domain is DTGVSQNPRHKITKRGQNVTFRCDPISEHNRLYWYRQTLGQGPEFLTYFQNEAQLEKSRLLSDRFSAERPKGSFSTLEIQRTEQGDSAMYLCASSSRGSDTEAFFGQGTRLTVV.

This chain links TRBV30 with TRBJ1-2, with a possible D match to TRBD1 (6 bases). With 4 bases removed from V and 4 bases from J, the gap between germline ends came to 13 bases. Germline values: CDR1 GTSNPN, CDR2 SVGIG (reference sequence). This CDR3 has 13 amino acids. CDR3 DNA sequence: TGTGCCTGGACCGCAGGGGCGCCCTATGGCTACACCTTC. Its protein is CAWTAGAPYGYTF.

This sequence joins TRBV19 and TRBJ1-5; D is possibly TRBD1 (6 bases). Per germline, CDR1 LNHDA and CDR2 SQIVND (reference sequence). Between the trimmed V and J ends, which lost 1 base and 1 base, there was a span of 8 bases. This CDR3 comprises 15 residues. The CDR3 region has the DNA TGTGCCAGTAGTATAGTGGGGGCGAGCAATCAGCCCCAGCATTTT. Protein sequence: CASSIVGASNQPQHF.

This chain's CDR3 is CASSQELLAGDGYTF. CDR3 bases: TGCGCCAGCAGCCAAGAATTACTGGCCGGGGATGGCTACACCTTC. The rearrangement joins TRBV4-3 to TRBJ1-2; no firm D call. The V end lost 0 bases, the J end lost 6 bases, and 14 bases lay between the germline ends. This CDR3 has 15 amino acids. From germline, CDR1 is LGHNA and CDR2 YSLEER.

The V call is TRBV30, the J call TRBJ2-5, with 8 positions matching TRBD1. Germline lookup yields CDR1 GTSNPN and CDR2 SVGIG (reference sequence). J lost 2 bases, V lost 4 bases, and 6 bases had no gene match. The CDR3 contains 14 residues. For the CDR3, the DNA is TGTGCCTGGACCGTTGGGACAGGACAAGAGACCCAGTACTTC. Protein sequence: CAWTVGTGQETQYF.

The sample holds one count of this clone. This rearrangement joins TRBV7-9 to TRBJ1-2; D possibly corresponds to TRBD1 (5 bases). CDR1 is SEHNR and CDR2 is FQNEAQ in the germline V gene (reference sequence). Trimming stripped 5 bases from V and 3 bases from J, with 10 bases between. This CDR3 contains 13 residues. In DNA form, the CDR3 reads TGTGCCAGCAGCCAAGACAGAGACTATGGCTACACCTTC. Protein sequence: CASSQDRDYGYTF.

V gene TRBV7-2 combines with J gene TRBJ2-1; the D gene is possibly TRBD2 (6 bases). The CDR3 is 15 residues long. The V end was cut by 5 bases, the J end by 0 bases, with 11 bases between. The germline V gene has CDR1 SGHTA and CDR2 FQGNSA. The CDR3 DNA reads as TGTGCCAGCAGCCTGCTAGCGCGCTCCTACAATGAGCAGTTCTTC. It specifies CASSLLARSYNEQFF.

This chain joins TRBV14 and TRBJ2-5, with TRBD1 as a possible D gene (7 bases). The length of the CDR3 is 13 residues. The V end lost 4 bases, the J end lost 6 bases, and 12 bases lay between the germline ends. Germline V gene data show CDR1 as SGHDN and CDR2 as FVKESK. This CDR3 is CASSPAGGKTQYF. In DNA form, the CDR3 reads TGTGCCAGCAGCCCCGCAGGGGGGAAGACCCAGTACTTC.

The V gene is TRBV10-3, the J gene TRBJ2-7; D unresolved. CDR3 length equals 11 residues. Between the trimmed V and J ends, which lost 8 bases and 7 bases, there was a span of 12 bases. Germline V gives CDR1 ENHRY, CDR2 SYGVKD. In DNA, the CDR3 is TGTGCCATCGCGGCCGCCGGTGAGCAGTACTTC. This sequence encodes CAIAAAGEQYF.

CDR3 region: CASSYSEAGQGYEQYF. The CDR3 coding sequence is TGTGCCAGCAGTTACTCTGAGGCGGGACAGGGCTACGAGCAGTACTTC. The chain uses TRBV6-5 and TRBJ2-7; 9 nucleotides align to TRBD1. CDR3 length: 16 amino acids. Trimming at V came to 0 bases and at J to 3 bases, leaving 6 bases not matched to a gene. Germline CDR1 and CDR2: MNHEY and SVGAGI.

This chain joins TRBV9 and TRBJ1-3; D unclear. V gave up 4 bases and J gave up 2 bases, with 10 bases separating them. The CDR3 is made up of 14 amino acids. Germline loops: CDR1 SGDLS, CDR2 YYNGEE. CDR3 in amino acids: CASSTNNPGNTIYF. CDR3 bases: TGTGCCAGCAGCACTAACAACCCTGGAAACACCATATATTTT.

The chain has TRBV27 and TRBJ1-4, with TRBD1 matching over 7 bases. V dropped 5 bases and J dropped 7; count of bases not matched to a gene: 4. The CDR3 length is 13 residues. In germline, CDR1 is MNHEY, CDR2 SMNVEV (reference sequence). Here the CDR3 DNA reads TGTGCCAGCAGTCCGAACAGGGGTGAAAAACTGTTTTTT. Its protein is CASSPNRGEKLFF.